This T cell receptor (beta chain) was obtained from a study of blood T cell repertoires in COVID-19. The overall study: From the United States, Italy and Spain came samples of acute and convalescent COVID-19.

The J segment lost 7 bases and the V segment lost 6 bases, leaving 11 bases of the junction unmatched. This CDR3 contains 14 residues. CDR1 and CDR2 from the germline V gene are MNHEY and SMNVEV (reference sequence). Here immunoSEQ multiplex PCR was the method, and the copy in TCRdb shows in-frame clones only, minus some. The repertoire holds 200,000 to 250,000 clones, with more than 70% as singletons. The chain joins TRBV27 to TRBJ1-2; TRBD1 aligns across 7 bases. The specimen sequenced was peripheral blood. This receptor was taken from a woman aged 60 to 75 with acute or convalescent COVID-19. As DNA, the CDR3 is TGTGCCAGCAGCCTACAGGGGACGAGGGGTGGCTACACCTTC. Its protein is CASSLQGTRGGYTF.